The rows below give T cell receptor beta chains drawn from one sample of a study of T-cell reconstitution after alpha-beta-depleted transplantation in children. TCRdb reanalysed the PCR reads using MiXCR and keeps one entry per CDR3 protein. In the table there are some 100,000 distinct CDR3 sequences, about 25% of which are singletons. The material was PBMCs, obtained before TCRalphabeta/CD19-depleted stem cell transplant. The receptors stem from a boy aged 2-9 years with acute lymphoblastic leukemia, due to receive a stem cell transplant. Each CDR3 is given with its conserved first and last residue. The D gene is left open where the match is weak. Clone size, where shown, is once, few, many, or a class for clones that have expanded.

many	TRBV20-1	TRBJ2-7	.	CSARRSNTGGEQYF	TGCAGTGCTAGACGATCGAACACTGGGGGCGAGCAGTACTTC
.	TRBV4-2	TRBJ2-5	.	CASSPLVAFQETQYF	TGTGCCAGCAGCCCCCTGGTAGCCTTTCAAGAGACCCAGTACTTC
few	TRBV5-1	TRBJ1-5	.	CASSYQSNQPQHF	TGCGCCAGCAGCTACCAGAGCAATCAGCCCCAGCATTTT
many	TRBV7-8	TRBJ2-7	.	CASSSRREGVGYF	TGTGCCAGCAGCTCTAGGAGAGAGGGTGTTGGGTACTTC
few	TRBV4-1	TRBJ2-7	.	CASSQGGGSDYEQYF	TGCGCCAGCAGCCAAGGAGGCGGCAGCGACTACGAGCAGTACTTC
few	TRBV9	TRBJ2-1	.	CASSVGGPGGALQFF	TGTGCCAGCAGCGTAGGGGGCCCCGGGGGCGCGTTGCAGTTCTTC
few	TRBV27	TRBJ2-2	.	CASSLGTSTGELFF	TGTGCCAGCAGTTTAGGAACTAGTACCGGGGAGCTGTTTTTT
.	TRBV7-8	TRBJ2-3	.	CASSLVGRSDTQYF	TGTGCCAGCAGCTTAGTTGGCCGGTCGGATACGCAGTATTTT
.	TRBV6-5	TRBJ1-1	.	CASSDTPSTAFF	TGTGCCAGCTCGGACACCCCTTCTACAGCTTTCTTT
few	TRBV7-8	TRBJ2-7	.	CASSLSGPALEQYF	TGTGCCAGCAGCTTATCGGGGCCCGCCTTAGAGCAGTACTTC
many	TRBV27	TRBJ2-7	TRBD1	CASSSPSAQGMGEQYF	TGTGCCAGCAGTTCTCCATCCGCACAGGGGATGGGCGAGCAGTACTTC
many	TRBV6-1	TRBJ2-1	.	CASSGGILNDEQFF	TGTGCCAGCAGTGGGGGGATTTTAAACGATGAGCAGTTCTTC
few	TRBV29-1	TRBJ2-7	.	CSVSRGYEQYF	TGCAGCGTTTCAAGGGGCTACGAGCAGTACTTC
.	TRBV4-1	TRBJ2-3	TRBD2	CASSQDGTSGGSTDTQYF	TGCGCCAGCAGCCAGGACGGGACTAGCGGAGGGAGCACAGATACGCAGTATTTT
few	TRBV6-1	TRBJ1-1	.	CASSEAGGVTEAFF	TGTGCCAGCAGTGAGGCAGGTGGTGTAACTGAAGCTTTCTTT
few	TRBV6-1	TRBJ1-4	TRBD1	CASSRQGDWGEKLFF	TGTGCCAGCAGTCGACAGGGGGATTGGGGTGAAAAACTGTTTTTT
few	TRBV20-1	TRBJ2-1	TRBD2	CSARAGLADNEQFF	TGCAGTGCTAGAGCGGGACTAGCGGACAATGAGCAGTTCTTC
few	TRBV27	TRBJ1-5	.	CASSPEGNQPQHF	TGTGCCAGCAGTCCCGAGGGAAATCAGCCCCAGCATTTT
.	TRBV7-9	TRBJ2-5	.	CASSLAGGETQYF	TGTGCCAGCAGCTTAGCGGGAGGAGAGACCCAGTACTTC
few	TRBV4-3	TRBJ2-7	TRBD1	CASSQERGPHSYEQYF	TGCGCCAGCAGCCAAGAGAGGGGGCCCCACTCCTACGAGCAGTACTTC
.	TRBV27	TRBJ2-1	.	CASSLLGSGVEQFF	TGTGCCAGCAGTTTATTAGGTAGCGGAGTGGAGCAGTTCTTC
once	TRBV29-1	TRBJ2-1	.	CSVEPHPTGDNEQFF	TGCAGCGTTGAACCCCATCCGACGGGGGACAATGAGCAGTTCTTC
few	TRBV28	TRBJ2-7	.	CASSLLSGGSYEQYF	TGTGCCAGCAGTTTACTAAGCGGAGGTTCCTACGAGCAGTACTTC